This passage covers 22 T cell receptor beta chains from one sample sequenced in a study of graft-versus-host responses after intestinal transplantation. Profiling relied on immunoSEQ multiplex PCR, and the TCRdb table lists in-frame clones only, not all of them. The sample includes 96,000 or so clones, roughly 90% of them seen just once. These receptors have no known antigen. The sample was unstimulated CD4+ T cells sorted from spleen or lymph node cells, taken before intestinal transplant. The receptors were sampled from a human donor who received an intestinal transplant.

This sequence joins TRBV5-1 and TRBJ2-7; 11 bases are shared with TRBD1. Germline CDR1 and CDR2: SGHRS and YFSETQ. The CDR3 is made up of 15 amino acids. V dropped 3 bases and J dropped 2; count of bases not matched to a gene: 4. CDR3 DNA: TGCGCCAGCAGCTGGGGACAGGGGGGGACCTACGAGCAGTACTTC. Translated, it gives CASSWGQGGTYEQYF.

This sequence joins TRBV7-9 and TRBJ1-2; 7 bases map to TRBD1. Germline V gene lookup returns CDR1 SEHNR and CDR2 FQNEAQ (reference sequence). This CDR3 has 13 residues. V was pared by 5 bases and J by 4 bases, with 4 bases of the junction left unmatched. The CDR3 DNA is TGTGCCAGCAGCGGCCGGGACAGCTATGGCTACACCTTC. Translation: CASSGRDSYGYTF. The variable domain in full, with the rest retrieved from reference TRBV7-9 and TRBJ1-2, is DTGVSQNPRHKITKRGQNVTFRCDPISEHNRLYWYRQTLGQGPEFLTYFQNEAQLEKSRLLSDRFSAERPKGSFSTLEIQRTEQGDSAMYLCASSGRDSYGYTFGSGTRLTVV.

The J gene is TRBJ1-6, the V gene TRBV18, with D possibly being TRBD1 (6 bases). Trimming cost V 2 bases and J 6 bases, with 11 bases left between them. This CDR3 contains 15 residues. The germline V gene encodes CDR1 KGHSH and CDR2 LQKENI. The CDR3 DNA follows: TGTGCCAGCTCACCAGCCGGACAGCTTAATTCACCCCTCCACTTT. Translating gives CASSPAGQLNSPLHF.

The rearrangement links TRBV5-1 to TRBJ2-1, with TRBD1 matching over 9 bases. The CDR3 is made up of 14 amino acids. Germline lookup yields CDR1 SGHRS and CDR2 YFSETQ. J gave up 3 bases and V 4 bases, and 2 bases lay outside the gene matches. This CDR3 reads CASSGDRDYNEQFF. The CDR3 DNA reads as TGCGCCAGCAGCGGGGACAGGGACTACAATGAGCAGTTCTTC.

The chain combines TRBV29-1 with TRBJ2-7, with no clear D. CDR1 and CDR2 (germline): SQVTM, ANQGSEA. The CDR3 contains 13 residues. With 7 bases removed from V and 8 bases from J, the gap between germline ends came to 21 bases. The CDR3 spells CSALVWPDYQQYF. The DNA for the CDR3 is TGCAGCGCCCTAGTTTGGCCCGATTACCAGCAGTACTTC.

V is TRBV7-2 and J is TRBJ1-2, with TRBD1 matching over 7 bases. Germline V gene data show CDR1 as SGHTA and CDR2 as FQGNSA. Germline trimming cut 2 bases from V and 0 bases from J; bases unmatched to any gene: 12. This CDR3 is built from 18 residues. As DNA, the CDR3 is TGTGCCAGCAGCTTACGTGGGACAGATTCCTTCACTAACTATGGCTACACCTTC. It is translated as CASSLRGTDSFTNYGYTF.

This clone was picked up a small number of times. CDR3 nucleotide sequence: TGTGCCAGCAGTTCGGGGGGCGAGCAGTACTTC. Translated, it gives CASSSGGEQYF. The genes are TRBV6-5 and TRBJ2-7; 7 bases align to TRBD2. CDR3 length: 11 residues. CDR1 is MNHEY, CDR2 SVGAGI, per germline. V lost 4 bases, J lost 6 bases, and 0 bases stayed unmatched.

The CDR3 sequence: CASSLLSSSYEQYF. The CDR3 DNA reads as TGTGCCAGCAGCTTACTCTCTAGCAGCTACGAGCAGTACTTC. This chain uses TRBV7-9 with TRBJ2-7, with D perhaps TRBD2 (5 bases). V was pared by 2 bases and J by 3 bases, with 11 bases between. The CDR3 contains 14 residues. Germline V gene data show CDR1 as SEHNR and CDR2 as FQNEAQ (reference sequence). Together with reference TRBV7-9 and TRBJ2-7, the CDR3 gives the full variable domain: DTGVSQNPRHKITKRGQNVTFRCDPISEHNRLYWYRQTLGQGPEFLTYFQNEAQLEKSRLLSDRFSAERPKGSFSTLEIQRTEQGDSAMYLCASSLLSSSYEQYFGPGTRLTVT.

The rearrangement links TRBV25-1 to TRBJ2-2; 7 bases map to TRBD1. After removal of 1 base from V and 6 bases from J, the junction contained 2 bases not matched to a gene. CDR3 length equals 14 residues. CDR1 is MGHDK, CDR2 SYGVNS, per germline. CDR3 amino acids: CASSEFQGAGELFF. CDR3 sequence (DNA): TGTGCCAGCAGTGAATTTCAGGGGGCCGGGGAGCTGTTTTTT.

In nucleotides, the CDR3 is TGTGCCAGCAGCTTAGCCTACGGGACTAGCGGGGAGAATGAGCAGTTCTTC. Translating gives CASSLAYGTSGENEQFF. The rearrangement joins TRBV7-7 to TRBJ2-1; TRBD2 agrees at 13 bases. The CDR3 loop spans 17 amino acids. With 0 bases clipped from V and 7 bases from J, the junction kept 6 bases outside the gene matches. Germline V gene sequence: CDR1 SSHAT, CDR2 FNYEAQ (reference sequence).

This chain connects TRBV4-1 to TRBJ1-4; weak D call: TRBD1 (6 bases). CDR1 MGHRA and CDR2 YSYEKL come from the germline V gene. The V end was cut by 1 base, the J end by 5 bases, with 17 bases between. The CDR3 sequence is 17 residues long. CDR3 DNA sequence: TGCGCCAGCAGCCAAGTGGACAGAAGAGGTTCCAATGAAAAACTGTTTTTT. It translates to CASSQVDRRGSNEKLFF.

This chain uses TRBV6-1 with TRBJ2-2; D not resolved. V was pared by 1 base and J by 4 bases, with 10 bases between. The CDR3 loop spans 15 amino acids. CDR1 MNHNS and CDR2 SASEGT come from the germline V gene. As DNA, the CDR3 is TGTGCCAGCAGTGAAGATCCCCGACTCACCGGGGAGCTGTTTTTT. Protein product: CASSEDPRLTGELFF.

The CDR3 loop is CASSLGTPDTQYF. The CDR3, as DNA: TGTGCCAGCAGCTTGGGGACTCCAGATACGCAGTATTTT. The chain employs TRBV7-9 and TRBJ2-3, with D perhaps TRBD2 (6 bases). CDR3 size: 13 residues. Germline CDR1 is SEHNR and CDR2 is FQNEAQ (reference sequence). Trimming cost V 3 bases and J 4 bases, with 8 bases left between them.

The chain uses TRBV6-6 and TRBJ1-1; D uncertain. Between the trimmed V and J ends, which lost 7 bases and 0 bases, there was a span of 6 bases. The germline V gene encodes CDR1 MNHNY and CDR2 SVGAGI (reference sequence). This CDR3 has 12 amino acids. The CDR3 sequence: CASNSVNTEAFF. CDR3 bases: TGTGCCAGCAACAGTGTGAACACTGAAGCTTTCTTT.

The rearrangement uses TRBV5-4 and TRBJ2-5; TRBD2 aligns across 8 bases. The CDR3 is 14 residues long. Germline V CDR1 and CDR2: SGHNT, YYREEE (reference sequence). The ends lost 0 bases at V and 5 bases at J; junction bases unmatched: 3. CDR3 residues: CASSLATSVETQYF. CDR3 bases: TGTGCCAGCAGCTTGGCGACTAGCGTTGAGACCCAGTACTTC.

The rearrangement links TRBV28 to TRBJ1-5; no definite D call. This CDR3 comprises 16 residues. CDR1 and CDR2 (germline): MDHEN, SYDVKM. V was clipped by 4 bases and J by 3 bases, with 16 bases between them. The CDR3 sequence: CASSSRTPISNQPQHF. CDR3 DNA sequence: TGTGCCAGCAGTTCCCGCACACCGATATCCAATCAGCCCCAGCATTTT.

The chain uses TRBV4-3 and TRBJ2-7, with D tentatively TRBD1 (5 bases). The V gene's germline CDR1 is LGHNA and CDR2 YSLEER. CDR3 length: 15 amino acids. The ends were cut back, 0 bases at V and 1 base at J, with 10 bases in the middle. The CDR3 loop reads CASSQDSYRSYEQYF. Here the CDR3 DNA reads TGCGCCAGCAGCCAAGATTCGTACAGGTCCTACGAGCAGTACTTC.

This clone was observed a handful of times. The chain recombines TRBV2 with TRBJ1-3; D perhaps matches TRBD1 (5 bases). The CDR3 loop spans 14 amino acids. CDR1 is SNHLY and CDR2 is FYNNEI in the germline V gene. V lost 6 bases to trimming and J lost 0 bases, with 9 bases between them. The CDR3 protein is CASSLDSSGNTIYF. For the CDR3, the DNA is TGTGCCAGCAGCTTAGACAGCTCTGGAAACACCATATATTTT. Full variable domain (outside the CDR3, taken from reference TRBV2 and TRBJ1-3): EPEVTQTPSHQVTQMGQEVILRCVPISNHLYFYWYRQILGQKVEFLVSFYNNEISEKSEIFDDQFSVERPDGSNFTLKIRSTKLEDSAMYFCASSLDSSGNTIYFGEGSWLTVV.

This clone has just a few counts. J is TRBJ1-4 and V is TRBV6-1; no clear D gene. Germline CDR1 reads MNHNS; CDR2 reads SASEGT. V was shortened by 0 bases and J by 6 bases, with 14 bases between the two germline ends. This CDR3 is 16 amino acids long. The CDR3 nucleotides are TGTGCCAGCAGTGAAGCATTCAGGTTCCAAGATGAAAAACTGTTTTTT. Protein: CASSEAFRFQDEKLFF.

This clone appeared a few times. This sequence joins TRBV10-1 and TRBJ1-2; D is uncertain. The CDR3 has 14 residues. Per the germline V gene, CDR1 is WNHNN and CDR2 is SYGVQD (reference sequence). The germline V and J ends were trimmed by 3 bases and 6 bases, with 14 bases remaining between them. Here the CDR3 DNA reads TGCGCCAGCAGTGAACTCACCCCGCGGGATGGCTACACCTTC. Protein: CASSELTPRDGYTF.

This chain uses TRBV2 with TRBJ2-7; 12 nucleotides agree with TRBD1. The CDR3 totals 15 residues. The germline CDR1 and CDR2 sequences are SNHLY and FYNNEI. The J segment lost 2 bases and the V segment lost 4 bases, leaving 3 bases of the junction unmatched. CDR3 loop: CASSGDRGRTYEQYF. Written as DNA, the CDR3 is TGTGCCAGCAGTGGGGACAGGGGGCGCACCTACGAGCAGTACTTC.

V gene TRBV12-5 combines with J gene TRBJ2-3; possible D gene TRBD2, 5 bases. The CDR3 is made up of 12 amino acids. The germline V and J ends were trimmed by 6 bases and 6 bases, with 10 bases remaining between them. Per the germline V gene, CDR1 is LGHNT and CDR2 is FRNRAP. The CDR3 sequence is CASGPSGDTQYF. DNA for the CDR3: TGTGCTAGTGGACCCTCGGGGGATACGCAGTATTTT.